These 9 T cell receptor beta chains were sequenced from one sample in a study of cytomegalovirus exposure and HLA in healthy donors. A multiplex PCR was run with 60 Vbeta primers and 13 Jbeta primers. Produced via immunoSEQ multiplex PCR; TCRdb's table is partial and in-frame only. The data hold more than 85,000 clones, with about a tenth observed a single time. Sequencing input: PBMCs. These receptors were taken from a man aged 45-65 years in good health and CMV-seropositive.

This clone has only a few counts. This chain connects TRBV18 to TRBJ2-5, with 10 positions matching TRBD2. Per germline, CDR1 KGHSH and CDR2 LQKENI. This CDR3 region has 15 residues. J was trimmed by 1 base and V by 4 bases; bases with no gene match: 3. This CDR3 is CASSLSSGGQETQYF. As DNA, the CDR3 is TGTGCCAGCTCACTCTCTAGCGGGGGCCAAGAGACCCAGTACTTC.

The rearrangement joins TRBV6-1 to TRBJ1-2; D possibly corresponds to TRBD1 (5 bases). CDR1 and CDR2 from the germline V gene are MNHNS and SASEGT. The V end was cut by 3 bases, the J end by 4 bases, with 12 bases between. The CDR3 is made up of 14 amino acids. The chain's CDR3 is CASSEAGKAYGYTF. The CDR3 DNA sequence: TGTGCCAGCAGTGAGGCAGGGAAGGCCTATGGCTACACCTTC.

This clone was seen more than once but under ten times. One junction end disagrees with the germline gene, perhaps due to a read error. The V gene is TRBV11-2, the J gene TRBJ1-6; D is unclear. Germline V CDR1 and CDR2: SGHAT, FQNNGV. CDR3 length: 17 amino acids. CDR3 region: CASSLVSGFSYNSPLHF. In DNA form, the CDR3 reads TGTGCCAGCAGCTTAGTTTCAGGTTTCTCCTATAATTCGCCCCTCCACTTT. Variable domain in full (rest from reference TRBV11-2 and TRBJ1-6): EAGVAQSPRYKIIEKRQSVAFWCNPISGHATLYWYQQILGQGPKLLIQFQNNGVVDDSQLPKDRFSAERLKGVDSTLKIQPAKLEDSAVYLCASSLVSGFSYNSPLHFGNGTRLTVT.

The rearrangement uses TRBV2 and TRBJ2-7; a possible D gene is TRBD2 (5 bases). There are 15 residues in the CDR3. Trimming removed 6 bases from V and 4 bases from J, with 19 bases in between. Germline CDR1 is SNHLY and CDR2 is FYNNEI. Here the CDR3 reads CASSQFRGETYEQYF. CDR3 coding DNA: TGTGCCAGCAGCCAATTTCGGGGAGAAACATACGAGCAGTACTTC.

This chain joins TRBV12-5 and TRBJ1-1; 8 positions match TRBD1. With 0 bases clipped from V and 3 bases from J, the junction kept 3 bases outside the gene matches. This CDR3 comprises 15 residues. In germline, CDR1 is LGHNT, CDR2 FRNRAP. In DNA, the CDR3 is TGTGCTAGTGGTTTGGTCTTGACAGGGGACACTGAAGCTTTCTTT. Residues: CASGLVLTGDTEAFF.

The table lists this clone with a few counts. The V and J genes are TRBV7-9 and TRBJ1-2, with no clear D. This CDR3 is built from 14 residues. V lost 5 bases and J lost 4, with 14 bases in between. CDR1 is SEHNR and CDR2 is FQNEAQ in the germline V gene (reference sequence). Written as DNA, the CDR3 is TGTGCCAGCAGCCGGGTTGGAGCGGGCTATGGCTACACCTTC. Protein: CASSRVGAGYGYTF. Supplemented by reference TRBV7-9 and TRBJ1-2, the full variable domain reads DTGVSQNPRHKITKRGQNVTFRCDPISEHNRLYWYRQTLGQGPEFLTYFQNEAQLEKSRLLSDRFSAERPKGSFSTLEIQRTEQGDSAMYLCASSRVGAGYGYTFGSGTRLTVV.

Remarks on this clone: A junction end diverges from the germline sequence, so it may reflect a read error. The rearrangement uses TRBV12-5 and TRBJ1-2; 7 bases are shared with TRBD1. Germline V lookup: CDR1 LGHNT, CDR2 FRNRAP. CDR3 length: 13 amino acids. In nucleotides, the CDR3 is TGTGCTAGTGGTTTGGACAGTAGACAGGGTCCCTCCTTC. This encodes CASGLDSRQGPSF.

The DNA for the CDR3 is TGTGCCAGCAGTTCAGCATCTAGCACCCACGAGCAGTACTTC. It yields the protein CASSSASSTHEQYF. V is TRBV27 and J is TRBJ2-7, with D maybe TRBD2 (5 bases). CDR1 is MNHEY, CDR2 SMNVEV, per germline (reference sequence). This CDR3 contains 14 residues. V lost 4 bases and J 5 bases, leaving 15 bases between the germline ends.

The table lists this clone with a few counts. The V gene is TRBV2, the J gene TRBJ1-1, with a weak D call TRBD1 (6 bases). Per germline, CDR1 SNHLY and CDR2 FYNNEI. The CDR3 has 15 amino acids. Trimming took off 5 bases at V and 1 base at J, with 14 bases between the two ends. The CDR3 sequence: CASSRQGWGNTEAFF. DNA for the CDR3: TGTGCCAGCAGTCGCCAGGGGTGGGGGAACACTGAAGCTTTCTTT.